Sequencing of this T cell receptor beta chain was carried out in a study of OX40 agonist ivuxolimab in advanced cancers. Comment on this clone: As yet, its antigen is unknown.

CDR3 length equals 16 residues. The V gene lost 1 base and the J gene lost 4 bases, with 16 bases spanning the gap. Germline CDR1 reads SGHVS; CDR2 reads FQNEAQ. People who had autoimmune disease history or systemic immunosuppression were excluded. Profiled with immunoSEQ multiplex PCR; TCRdb holds only in-frame clones, not every one. The sample comprises approximately 50,000 clones, roughly three quarters of which are singletons, and around 4.2% rests with the top ten. Study-level points and caveats: Those patients achieving a partial response at 0.1-3.0 mg/kg showed among the lowest clonal expansion. Expanded clones were, on average, more numerous in CD8+ T cells than in CD4+.

Sequencing used CD4+ or CD8+ T cells sorted from blood, obtained in a trial of the OX40 agonist ivuxolimab. V gene TRBV7-8 combines with J gene TRBJ1-2; D is possibly TRBD1 (5 bases). The receptor was derived from an adult with an advanced solid tumor such as melanoma, head and neck, liver or kidney cancer. In DNA form, the CDR3 reads TGTGCCAGCAGCTTAGTAAGTGGGACCGGAGGCTATGGCTACACCTTC. Its translation: CASSLVSGTGGYGYTF.